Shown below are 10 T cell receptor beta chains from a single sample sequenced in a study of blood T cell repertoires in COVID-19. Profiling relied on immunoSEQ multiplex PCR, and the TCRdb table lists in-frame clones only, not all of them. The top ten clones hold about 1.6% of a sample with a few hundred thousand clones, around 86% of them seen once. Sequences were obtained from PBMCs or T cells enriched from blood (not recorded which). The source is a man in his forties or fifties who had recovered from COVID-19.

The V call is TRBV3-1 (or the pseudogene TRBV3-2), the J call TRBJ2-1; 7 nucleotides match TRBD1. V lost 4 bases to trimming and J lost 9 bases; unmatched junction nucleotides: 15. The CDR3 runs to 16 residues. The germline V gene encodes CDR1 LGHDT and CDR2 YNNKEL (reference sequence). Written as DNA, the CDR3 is TGTGCCAGCAGCCCAGGGGGAGTCGGGTTGTCGGGTGAGCAGTTCTTC. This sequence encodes CASSPGGVGLSGEQFF.

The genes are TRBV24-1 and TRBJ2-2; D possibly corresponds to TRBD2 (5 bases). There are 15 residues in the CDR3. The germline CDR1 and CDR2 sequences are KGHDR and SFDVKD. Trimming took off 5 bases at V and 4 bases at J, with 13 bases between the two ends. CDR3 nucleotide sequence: TGTGCCACCAGTGCCGCCGGGGTTGGCACCGGGGAGCTGTTTTTT. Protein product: CATSAAGVGTGELFF.

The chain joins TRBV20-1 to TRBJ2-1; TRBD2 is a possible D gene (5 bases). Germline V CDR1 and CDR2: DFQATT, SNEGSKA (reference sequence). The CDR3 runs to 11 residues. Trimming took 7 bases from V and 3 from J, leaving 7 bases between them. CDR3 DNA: TGCAGTGACCGGGACTACAATGAGCAGTTCTTC. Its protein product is CSDRDYNEQFF.

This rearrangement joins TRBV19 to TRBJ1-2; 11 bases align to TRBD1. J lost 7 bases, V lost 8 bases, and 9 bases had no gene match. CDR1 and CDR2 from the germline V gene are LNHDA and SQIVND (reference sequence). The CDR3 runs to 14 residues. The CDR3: CASGPGQGAGGYTF. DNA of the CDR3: TGTGCCAGTGGGCCCGGACAGGGGGCAGGTGGCTACACCTTC. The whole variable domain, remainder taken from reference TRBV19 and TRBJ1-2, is DGGITQSPKYLFRKEGQNVTLSCEQNLNHDAMYWYRQDPGQGLRLIYYSQIVNDFQKGDIAEGYSVSREKKESFPLTVTSAQKNPTAFYLCASGPGQGAGGYTFGSGTRLTVV.

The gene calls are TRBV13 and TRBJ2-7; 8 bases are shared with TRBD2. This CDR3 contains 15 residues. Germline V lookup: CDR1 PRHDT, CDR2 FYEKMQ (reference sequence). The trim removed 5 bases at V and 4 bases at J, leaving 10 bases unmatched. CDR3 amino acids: CASSPLAGGGYEQYF. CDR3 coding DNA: TGTGCCAGCAGCCCCCTGGCGGGAGGAGGGTACGAGCAGTACTTC.

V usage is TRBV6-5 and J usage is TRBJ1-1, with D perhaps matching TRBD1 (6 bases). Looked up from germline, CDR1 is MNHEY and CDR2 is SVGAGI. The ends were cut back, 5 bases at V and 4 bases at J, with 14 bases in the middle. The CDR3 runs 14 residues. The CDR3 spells CASSPAGGGTEAFF. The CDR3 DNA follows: TGTGCCAGCAGTCCGGCGGGGGGCGGCACTGAAGCTTTCTTT.

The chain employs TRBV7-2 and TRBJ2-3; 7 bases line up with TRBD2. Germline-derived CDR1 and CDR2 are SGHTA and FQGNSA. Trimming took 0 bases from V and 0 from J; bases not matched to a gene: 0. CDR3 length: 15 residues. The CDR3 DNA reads TGTGCCAGCAGCTTAGCACTAGCGAGCACAGATACGCAGTATTTT. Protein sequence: CASSLALASTDTQYF.

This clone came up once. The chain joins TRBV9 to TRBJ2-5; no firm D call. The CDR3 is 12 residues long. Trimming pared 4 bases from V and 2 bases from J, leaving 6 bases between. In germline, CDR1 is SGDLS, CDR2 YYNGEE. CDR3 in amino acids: CASSTSQETQYF. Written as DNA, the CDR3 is TGTGCCAGCAGCACAAGTCAAGAGACCCAGTACTTC.

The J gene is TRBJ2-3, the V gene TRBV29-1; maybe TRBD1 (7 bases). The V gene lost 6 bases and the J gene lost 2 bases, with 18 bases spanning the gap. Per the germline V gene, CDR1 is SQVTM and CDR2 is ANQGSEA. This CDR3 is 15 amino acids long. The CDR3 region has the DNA TGCAGCGTGGATCCTCAGGGGGGAAACACAGATACGCAGTATTTT. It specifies CSVDPQGGNTDTQYF.

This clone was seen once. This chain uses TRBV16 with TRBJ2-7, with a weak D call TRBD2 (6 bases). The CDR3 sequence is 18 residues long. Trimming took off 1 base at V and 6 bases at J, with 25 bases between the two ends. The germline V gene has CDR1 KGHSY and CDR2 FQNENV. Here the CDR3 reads CASSQFPPVEGLFSEQYF. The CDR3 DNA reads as TGTGCCAGCAGCCAATTTCCCCCCGTGGAGGGCCTATTCTCCGAGCAGTACTTC.